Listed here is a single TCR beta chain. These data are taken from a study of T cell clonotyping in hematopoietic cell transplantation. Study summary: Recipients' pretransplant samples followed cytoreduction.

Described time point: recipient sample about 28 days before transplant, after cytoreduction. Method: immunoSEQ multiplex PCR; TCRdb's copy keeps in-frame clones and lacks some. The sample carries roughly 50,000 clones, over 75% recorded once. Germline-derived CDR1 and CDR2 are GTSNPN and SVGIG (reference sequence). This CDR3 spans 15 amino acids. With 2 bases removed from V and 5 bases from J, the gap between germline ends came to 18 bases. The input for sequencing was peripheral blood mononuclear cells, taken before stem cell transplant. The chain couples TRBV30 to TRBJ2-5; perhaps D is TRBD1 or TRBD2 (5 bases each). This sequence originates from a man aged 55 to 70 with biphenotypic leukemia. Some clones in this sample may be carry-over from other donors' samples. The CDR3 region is CAWSSGTAHGETQYF. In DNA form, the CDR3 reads TGTGCCTGGAGTTCCGGGACCGCTCACGGGGAGACCCAGTACTTC.